The table lists the clone carrying this T cell receptor beta chain with a count of one. Germline V gene data show CDR1 as KGHSH and CDR2 as LQKENI. After removal of 3 bases from V and 11 bases from J, the junction contained 6 bases not matched to a gene. The CDR3 is 13 residues long. Method: immunoSEQ multiplex PCR; TCRdb's copy keeps in-frame clones and lacks some. The sample has about 73,000 clones, 90% seen once. The data were obtained in a study of technical replicates of blood from a few donors. The sequenced material came from PBMCs. V is TRBV18 and J is TRBJ1-1; 10 bases match TRBD1. This receptor was identified in a human donor in good health. Some clones in this sample may be carry-over from other donors' samples. The CDR3 here is CASSPPGGQGAFF. CDR3 coding DNA: TGTGCCAGCTCACCTCCCGGGGGACAGGGGGCTTTCTTT.